Following are 27 T cell receptor beta chains from one sample sequenced in a study of blood T cell repertoires in COVID-19. Here immunoSEQ multiplex PCR was the method, and the copy in TCRdb shows in-frame clones only, minus some. This table holds 450,000 to 500,000 clones, about nine tenths found once. The sample taken for sequencing was PBMCs or T cells enriched from blood (not recorded which). The origin of the receptors is a woman aged 60-75 years who had recovered from COVID-19.

The V gene is TRBV27, the J gene TRBJ2-2; tentatively, D is TRBD1 (5 bases). Trimming took 6 bases from V and 4 from J, leaving 9 bases between them. Germline V lookup: CDR1 MNHEY, CDR2 SMNVEV (reference sequence). The length of the CDR3 is 13 residues. The CDR3 region is CASSHQGTGELFF. The CDR3 DNA reads as TGTGCCAGCAGCCATCAGGGCACCGGGGAGCTGTTTTTT.

The CDR3 DNA is TGTGCCAGCAGCCACTCGACAGGGGGGTTGGACTATGGCTACACCTTC. This gives the protein CASSHSTGGLDYGYTF. The V gene is TRBV21-1, the J gene TRBJ1-2; TRBD1 reflects the table's D call only, with no check against the DNA. TRBV21-1 is described as a pseudogene. CDR3 length equals 16 residues.

The chain has TRBV25-1 and TRBJ1-1; D remains ambiguous. Trimming shortened V by 2 bases and J by 0 bases, and 7 bases separated the two germline ends. The CDR3 runs to 14 residues. Germline lookup yields CDR1 MGHDK and CDR2 SYGVNS. CDR3 residues: CASSEGLLNTEAFF. DNA of the CDR3: TGTGCCAGCAGTGAAGGACTGTTGAACACTGAAGCTTTCTTT.

The chain recombines TRBV25-1 with TRBJ1-2, with no clear D. Germline V lookup: CDR1 MGHDK, CDR2 SYGVNS. The CDR3 runs 17 residues. The ends were cut back, 2 bases at V and 4 bases at J, with 20 bases in the middle. The CDR3 region is CASSEGRRPAPLYGYTF. The CDR3 nucleotides read TGTGCCAGCAGTGAAGGGAGGCGGCCCGCACCTCTCTATGGCTACACCTTC.

The chain links TRBV5-4 to TRBJ2-1; D ambiguous. Trimming removed 7 bases at V and 1 base at J, with 9 bases between. CDR3 length equals 13 residues. CDR1 is SGHNT, CDR2 YYREEE, per germline (reference sequence). The CDR3 reads CASGTDSYNEQFF. In DNA form, the CDR3 reads TGTGCCAGCGGCACAGATTCCTACAATGAGCAGTTCTTC.

CDR3 residues: CASRIRGTNTGELFF. The CDR3 region has the DNA TGTGCCAGCAGAATAAGGGGAACGAACACCGGGGAGCTGTTTTTT. This sequence joins TRBV3-1 (or the pseudogene TRBV3-2) and TRBJ2-2; D perhaps matches TRBD1 (5 bases). CDR1 and CDR2 (germline): LGHDT, YNNKEL (reference sequence). Trimming took 6 bases from V and 0 from J, leaving 11 bases between them. The CDR3 totals 15 residues.

The CDR3 coding sequence is TGTGCCAGTAGTGAACACTTTATACTTGGGACAGTCAATAATTCACCCCTCCACTTT. It yields the protein CASSEHFILGTVNNSPLHF. The V call is TRBV19, the J call TRBJ1-6, with 7 bases aligning to TRBD1. Germline CDR1 reads LNHDA; CDR2 reads SQIVND (reference sequence). The ends lost 5 bases at V and 5 bases at J; junction bases unmatched: 18. The CDR3 runs to 19 residues.

The J gene is TRBJ1-3, the V gene TRBV2, with no clear D. The CDR3 sequence is 15 residues long. The ends were cut back, 7 bases at V and 0 bases at J, with 13 bases in the middle. Germline CDR1 is SNHLY and CDR2 is FYNNEI. The CDR3 region is CASKEQDFSGNTIYF. Here the CDR3 DNA reads TGTGCCAGCAAAGAACAAGACTTCTCTGGAAACACCATATATTTT.

V usage is TRBV10-1 and J usage is TRBJ2-7; a possible D gene is TRBD1 (5 bases). V lost 7 bases, J lost 13 bases, and 17 bases lay in between. The CDR3 is made up of 11 amino acids. Germline V gives CDR1 WNHNN, CDR2 SYGVQD (reference sequence). The CDR3 sequence: CASTVRVLRYV. CDR3 sequence (DNA): TGCGCCAGCACGGTCAGGGTATTAAGATACGTC.

V is TRBV3-1 (or the pseudogene TRBV3-2) and J is TRBJ1-4; D remains unclear. V was trimmed by 2 bases and J by 2 bases, leaving 9 bases between them. Germline V gene lookup returns CDR1 LGHDT and CDR2 YNNKEL (reference sequence). There are 15 residues in the CDR3. Here the CDR3 DNA reads TGTGCCAGCAGCCAACCGACGCGGACTAATGAAAAACTGTTTTTT. The encoded protein is CASSQPTRTNEKLFF.

The chain couples TRBV5-4 to TRBJ2-2, with 8 nucleotides matching TRBD1. Trimming removed 3 bases from V and 6 bases from J; junction bases left unmatched: 7. Germline loops: CDR1 SGHNT, CDR2 YYREEE (reference sequence). This CDR3 is 15 amino acids long. This CDR3 reads CASSSRTGKAGELFF. The CDR3 nucleotides are TGTGCCAGCAGCTCAAGGACAGGGAAGGCCGGGGAGCTGTTTTTT.

This rearrangement joins TRBV5-5 to TRBJ2-4; 9 positions match TRBD1. J gave up 10 bases and V 4 bases, and 12 bases lay outside the gene matches. This CDR3 comprises 15 residues. Germline V lookup: CDR1 SGHKS, CDR2 YYEKEE (reference sequence). CDR3 protein: CASSRREGQGGIQYF. The CDR3 nucleotides are TGTGCCAGCAGCAGAAGAGAGGGACAGGGAGGTATTCAGTACTTC.

The J gene is TRBJ1-6, the V gene TRBV9; TRBD1 aligns across 9 bases. Trimming at V came to 0 bases and at J to 1 base, leaving 5 bases not matched to a gene. Per germline, CDR1 SGDLS and CDR2 YYNGEE. CDR3 length equals 18 residues. For the CDR3, the DNA is TGTGCCAGCAGCGTAGGGGACAGGGACTGGTCCTATAATTCACCCCTCCACTTT. It specifies CASSVGDRDWSYNSPLHF.

The genes are TRBV14 and TRBJ2-3; 12 bases map to TRBD2. Germline V lookup: CDR1 SGHDN, CDR2 FVKESK. Trimming cost V 2 bases and J 2 bases; bases outside gene matches: 2. The CDR3 sequence is 16 residues long. The CDR3, as DNA: TGTGCCAGCAGCCAAACTAGCGGGGGGTTCACAGATACGCAGTATTTT. Amino acid sequence: CASSQTSGGFTDTQYF.

The chain employs TRBV10-3 and TRBJ1-1; TRBD1 is a possible D gene (5 bases). Germline V lookup: CDR1 ENHRY, CDR2 SYGVKD. This CDR3 region has 13 residues. Trimming took off 6 bases at V and 1 base at J, with 9 bases between the two ends. CDR3 residues: CAISSTGNTEAFF. The CDR3 nucleotides read TGTGCCATCAGCTCAACAGGGAACACTGAAGCTTTCTTT.

The rearrangement links TRBV5-4 to TRBJ1-6; D remains unclear. The V and J ends lost 0 bases and 6 bases respectively, with 7 bases between them. The CDR3 is 14 amino acids. Germline assignment: CDR1 SGHNT and CDR2 YYREEE (reference sequence). CDR3 bases: TGTGCCAGCAGCTTGGTACAGACTAATTCACCCCTCCACTTT. Amino acids: CASSLVQTNSPLHF.

This chain connects TRBV6-5 to TRBJ2-2, with TRBD2 matching over 7 bases. Germline CDR1 is MNHEY and CDR2 is SVGAGI. The CDR3 loop spans 15 amino acids. In DNA, the CDR3 is TGTGCAGCAGGGAGGGCTACCACCGGGGGAAGGGAGCTGTTTTTT. Translated: CAAGRATTGGRELFF.

The V gene is TRBV5-1, the J gene TRBJ1-1; a weak D match, TRBD1 (5 bases). This CDR3 contains 15 residues. From germline, CDR1 is SGHRS and CDR2 YFSETQ. The germline V and J ends were trimmed by 4 bases and 1 base, with 14 bases remaining between them. The CDR3 region has the DNA TGCGCCAGCAGCATGACAGCCTCCCGGAACACTGAAGCTTTCTTT. Its protein product is CASSMTASRNTEAFF.

This clone was observed a single time. V gene TRBV5-1 combines with J gene TRBJ1-2; D gene uncertain. Germline CDR1 and CDR2: SGHRS and YFSETQ. The ends were cut back, 0 bases at V and 6 bases at J, with 12 bases in the middle. The CDR3 is 14 residues long. CDR3 protein: CASSLGGGLHGYTF. The CDR3 nucleotides read TGCGCCAGCAGCTTGGGAGGCGGGCTTCATGGCTACACCTTC.

The sample holds a few counts of this clone. The CDR3 DNA follows: TGTGCCACCCGGGCCTTAGGACTTAATGAAAAACTGTTTTTT. Translation gives CATRALGLNEKLFF. V is TRBV10-3 and J is TRBJ1-4; D gene uncertain. V was trimmed by 10 bases and J by 4 bases, leaving 16 bases between them. The CDR3 totals 14 residues. Germline V gene sequence: CDR1 ENHRY, CDR2 SYGVKD.

The rearrangement uses TRBV11-3 and TRBJ2-2; no definite D call. Trimming cost V 6 bases and J 7 bases, with 9 bases left between them. The length of the CDR3 is 12 residues. CDR1 SGHNT and CDR2 YENEEA come from the germline V gene. In DNA, the CDR3 is TGTGCCAGCAGTTCCCAGTACGGGGAGCTGTTTTTT. As protein: CASSSQYGELFF.

This sequence joins TRBV7-9 and TRBJ1-5; 8 bases fit TRBD1. Unmatched junction bases numbered 8, after V lost 10 bases and J lost 6 bases. CDR3 length: 13 amino acids. The germline V gene has CDR1 SEHNR and CDR2 FQNEAQ (reference sequence). CDR3 sequence (DNA): TGTGCCACCGGGGGTGACAGGGGTCAGCCCCAGCATTTT. It translates to CATGGDRGQPQHF.

The chain recombines TRBV3-1 (or the pseudogene TRBV3-2) with TRBJ1-6; the D gene is possibly TRBD1 (5 bases). This CDR3 has 17 amino acids. CDR1 and CDR2 (germline): LGHDT, YNNKEL (reference sequence). V lost 1 base and J lost 4, with 14 bases in between. Here the CDR3 DNA reads TGTGCCAGCAGCCAAGTAGGGGCAGGGCCGTATAATTCACCCCTCCACTTT. Amino acid sequence: CASSQVGAGPYNSPLHF.

The CDR3 DNA sequence: TGTGCCAGTAGTCCTACAGAGAACACTGAAGCTTTCTTT. This codes for CASSPTENTEAFF. This rearrangement joins TRBV19 to TRBJ1-1; D uncertain. V was pared by 5 bases and J by 1 base, with 8 bases between. There are 13 residues in the CDR3. From germline, CDR1 is LNHDA and CDR2 SQIVND (reference sequence).

V and J are TRBV19 and TRBJ2-1, with TRBD1 as a possible D gene (6 bases). The CDR3 loop spans 13 amino acids. CDR1 LNHDA and CDR2 SQIVND come from the germline V gene (reference sequence). V was cut by 11 bases and J by 2 bases, with 13 bases left in between. For the CDR3, the DNA is TGTGCCTCCGAGGGGGACACCTACAATGAGCAGTTCTTC. This encodes CASEGDTYNEQFF.

The chain couples TRBV4-2 to TRBJ2-1; weak D call: TRBD2 (5 bases). CDR1 and CDR2 (germline): LGHNA, YNFKEQ. The CDR3 is 15 residues long. The V and J ends lost 4 bases and 8 bases respectively, with 18 bases between them. CDR3: CASSPDWPSTDEQFF. As DNA, the CDR3 is TGTGCCAGCAGCCCGGACTGGCCCTCTACGGATGAGCAGTTCTTC.

The chain combines TRBV5-6 with TRBJ1-4; 8 bases match TRBD1. V trimming: 4 bases; J trimming: 8 bases; junction bases outside the gene matches: 10. Germline loops: CDR1 SGHDT, CDR2 YYEEEE. This CDR3 has 15 residues. The CDR3 sequence: CASSPGGRGQEKLFF. The CDR3 nucleotides are TGTGCCAGCAGCCCGGGGGGCAGGGGGCAAGAAAAACTGTTTTTT.